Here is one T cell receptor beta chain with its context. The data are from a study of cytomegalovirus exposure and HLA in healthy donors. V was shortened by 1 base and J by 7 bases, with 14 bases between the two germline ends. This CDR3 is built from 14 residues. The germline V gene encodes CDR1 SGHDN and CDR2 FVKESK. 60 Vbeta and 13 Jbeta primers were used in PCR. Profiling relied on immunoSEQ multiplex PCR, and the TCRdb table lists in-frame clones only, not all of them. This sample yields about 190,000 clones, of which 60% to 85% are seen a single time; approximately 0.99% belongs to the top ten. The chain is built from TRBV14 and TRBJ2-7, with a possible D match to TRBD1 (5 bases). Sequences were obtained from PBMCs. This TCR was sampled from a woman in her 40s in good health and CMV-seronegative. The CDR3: CASSQAQGAGEQYF. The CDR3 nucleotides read TGTGCCAGCAGCCAAGCCCAAGGGGCAGGGGAGCAGTACTTC.